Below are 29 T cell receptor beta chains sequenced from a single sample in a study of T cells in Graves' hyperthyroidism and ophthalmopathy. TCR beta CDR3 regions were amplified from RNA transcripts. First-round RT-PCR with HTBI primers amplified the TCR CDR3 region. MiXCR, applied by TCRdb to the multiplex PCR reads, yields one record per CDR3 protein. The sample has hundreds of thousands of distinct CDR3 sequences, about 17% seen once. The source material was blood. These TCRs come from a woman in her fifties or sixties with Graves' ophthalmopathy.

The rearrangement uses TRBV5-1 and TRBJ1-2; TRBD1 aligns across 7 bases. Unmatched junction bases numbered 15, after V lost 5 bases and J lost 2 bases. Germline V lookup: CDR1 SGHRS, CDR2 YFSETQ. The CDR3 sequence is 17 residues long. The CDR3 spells CASRSPPVQGGNYGYTF. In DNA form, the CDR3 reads TGCGCCAGCAGGTCCCCGCCCGTCCAAGGGGGCAACTATGGCTACACCTTC.

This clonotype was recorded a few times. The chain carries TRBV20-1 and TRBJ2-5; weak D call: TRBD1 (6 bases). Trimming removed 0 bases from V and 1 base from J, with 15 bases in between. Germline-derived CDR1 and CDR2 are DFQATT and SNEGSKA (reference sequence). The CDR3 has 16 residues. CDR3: CSARDWTGTRQETQYF. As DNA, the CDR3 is TGCAGTGCTAGAGATTGGACCGGGACACGCCAAGAGACCCAGTACTTC.

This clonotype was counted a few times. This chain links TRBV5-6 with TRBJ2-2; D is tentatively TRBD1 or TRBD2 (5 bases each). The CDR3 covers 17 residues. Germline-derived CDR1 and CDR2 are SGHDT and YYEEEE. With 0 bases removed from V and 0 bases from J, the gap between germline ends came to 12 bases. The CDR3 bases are TGTGCCAGCAGCTTGGCGGGACCCGCCGCGAACACCGGGGAGCTGTTTTTT. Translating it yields CASSLAGPAANTGELFF.

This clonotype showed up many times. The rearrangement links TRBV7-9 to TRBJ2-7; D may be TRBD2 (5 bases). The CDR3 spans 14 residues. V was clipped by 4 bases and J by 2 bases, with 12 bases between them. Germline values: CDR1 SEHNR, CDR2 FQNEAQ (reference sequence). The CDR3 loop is CASSSLHGAYEQYF. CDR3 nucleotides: TGTGCCAGCAGCTCCTTGCACGGGGCCTACGAGCAGTACTTC.

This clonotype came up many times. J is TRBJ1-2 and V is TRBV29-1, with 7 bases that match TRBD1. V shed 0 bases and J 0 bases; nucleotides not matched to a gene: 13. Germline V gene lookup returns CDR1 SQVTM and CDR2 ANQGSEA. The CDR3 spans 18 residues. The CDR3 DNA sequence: TGCAGCGTTGAAGATGGGGAGGGGACAGAGACTGCTAACTATGGCTACACCTTC. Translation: CSVEDGEGTETANYGYTF.

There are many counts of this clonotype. The CDR3 here is CASSQDSGLAGRNEQFF. In DNA form, the CDR3 reads TGTGCCAGCAGCCAAGATTCTGGTCTAGCGGGAAGGAATGAGCAGTTCTTC. The J gene is TRBJ2-1, the V gene TRBV4-2, with 9 bases aligning to TRBD2. The CDR3 covers 17 residues. Trimming removed 0 bases from V and 7 bases from J; junction bases left unmatched: 10. CDR1 and CDR2 from the germline V gene are LGHNA and YNFKEQ.

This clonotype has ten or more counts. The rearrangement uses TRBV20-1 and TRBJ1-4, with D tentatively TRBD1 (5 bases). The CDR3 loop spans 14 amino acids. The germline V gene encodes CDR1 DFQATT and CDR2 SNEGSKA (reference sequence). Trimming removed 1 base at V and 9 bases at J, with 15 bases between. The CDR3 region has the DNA TGCAGTGCTAGAGCGCCCGACAGAGCCCAAAAACTGTTTTTT. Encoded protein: CSARAPDRAQKLFF.

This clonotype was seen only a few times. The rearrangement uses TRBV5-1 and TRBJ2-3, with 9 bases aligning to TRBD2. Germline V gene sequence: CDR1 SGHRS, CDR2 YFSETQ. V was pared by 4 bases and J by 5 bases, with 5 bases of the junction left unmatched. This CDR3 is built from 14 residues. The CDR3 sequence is CASSRGGAVDTQYF. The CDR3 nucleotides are TGCGCCAGCAGCCGCGGGGGGGCGGTAGATACGCAGTATTTT.

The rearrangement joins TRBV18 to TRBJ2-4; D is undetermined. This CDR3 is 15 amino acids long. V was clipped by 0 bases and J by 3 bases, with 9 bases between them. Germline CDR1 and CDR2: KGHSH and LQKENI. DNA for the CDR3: TGTGCCAGCTCACCACCGCAAGGGCTCAAAAACATTCAGTACTTC. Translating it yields CASSPPQGLKNIQYF.

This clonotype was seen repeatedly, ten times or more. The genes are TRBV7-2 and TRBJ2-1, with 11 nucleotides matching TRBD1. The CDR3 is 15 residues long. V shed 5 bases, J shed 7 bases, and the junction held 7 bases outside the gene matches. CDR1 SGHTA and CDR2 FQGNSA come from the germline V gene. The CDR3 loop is CASSLGQGANNEQFF. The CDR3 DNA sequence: TGTGCCAGCAGCCTCGGACAGGGGGCAAATAATGAGCAGTTCTTC.

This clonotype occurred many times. CDR3 coding DNA: TGTGCCAGCTCACCCGTGATTAGCAGCGGGAATGAGCAGTTCTTC. Translation: CASSPVISSGNEQFF. V usage is TRBV18 and J usage is TRBJ2-1; maybe TRBD2 (6 bases). The CDR3 sequence is 15 residues long. V lost 3 bases, J lost 7 bases, and 16 bases lay in between. Germline V CDR1 and CDR2: KGHSH, LQKENI.

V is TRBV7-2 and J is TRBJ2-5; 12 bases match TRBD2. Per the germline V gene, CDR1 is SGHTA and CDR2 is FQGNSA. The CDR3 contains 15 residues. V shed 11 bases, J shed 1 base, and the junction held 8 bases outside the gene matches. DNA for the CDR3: TGTGCCGAGCACGGACTAGCGGGATCCCAAGAGACCCAGTACTTC. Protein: CAEHGLAGSQETQYF.

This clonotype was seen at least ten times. The CDR3 sequence: CASNGWGLRTGELFF. The CDR3, as DNA: TGTGCCAGTAACGGATGGGGGCTGCGCACCGGGGAGCTGTTTTTT. This chain joins TRBV19 and TRBJ2-2; perhaps TRBD1 as D (6 bases). This CDR3 spans 15 amino acids. The germline V and J ends were trimmed by 7 bases and 4 bases, with 16 bases remaining between them. Germline loops: CDR1 LNHDA, CDR2 SQIVND (reference sequence).

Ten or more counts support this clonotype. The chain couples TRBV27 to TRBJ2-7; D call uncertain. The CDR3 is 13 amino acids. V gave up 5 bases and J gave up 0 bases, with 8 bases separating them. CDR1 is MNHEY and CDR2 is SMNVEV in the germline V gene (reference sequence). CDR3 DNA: TGTGCCAGCAGTCTAAAGGTCTCCTACGAGCAGTACTTC. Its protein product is CASSLKVSYEQYF.

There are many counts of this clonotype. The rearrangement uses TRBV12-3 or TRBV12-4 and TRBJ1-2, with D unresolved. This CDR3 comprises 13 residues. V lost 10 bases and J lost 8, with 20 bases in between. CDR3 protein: CATSSRPIPGYTF. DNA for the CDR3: TGTGCCACCTCATCCAGGCCCATCCCGGGCTACACCTTC.

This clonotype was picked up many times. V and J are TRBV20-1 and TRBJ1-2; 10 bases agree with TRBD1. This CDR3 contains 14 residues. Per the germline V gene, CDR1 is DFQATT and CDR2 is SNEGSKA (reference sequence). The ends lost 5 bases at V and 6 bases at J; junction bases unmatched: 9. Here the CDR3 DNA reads TGCAGTGCTTCCAAGACAGGGGGCGCGAATGGCTACACCTTC. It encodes CSASKTGGANGYTF.

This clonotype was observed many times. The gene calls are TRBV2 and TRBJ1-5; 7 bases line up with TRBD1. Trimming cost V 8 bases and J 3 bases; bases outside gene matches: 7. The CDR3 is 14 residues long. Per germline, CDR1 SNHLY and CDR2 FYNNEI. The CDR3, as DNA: TGTGCCAGCGGCCGACAGGGTGACAATCAGCCCCAGCATTTT. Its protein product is CASGRQGDNQPQHF.

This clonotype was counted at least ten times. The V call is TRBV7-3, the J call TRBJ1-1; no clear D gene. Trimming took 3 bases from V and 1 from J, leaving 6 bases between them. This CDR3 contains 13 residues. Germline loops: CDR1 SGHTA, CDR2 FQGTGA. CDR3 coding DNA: TGTGCCAGCAGCTTTCGGGGGAACACTGAAGCTTTCTTT. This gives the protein CASSFRGNTEAFF.

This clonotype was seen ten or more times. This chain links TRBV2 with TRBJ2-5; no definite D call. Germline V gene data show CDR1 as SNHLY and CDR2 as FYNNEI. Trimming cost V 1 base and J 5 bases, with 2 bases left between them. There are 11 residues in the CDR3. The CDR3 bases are TGTGCCAGCAGTGAAGGGGAGACCCAGTACTTC. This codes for CASSEGETQYF. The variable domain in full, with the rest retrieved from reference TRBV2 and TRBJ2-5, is EPEVTQTPSHQVTQMGQEVILRCVPISNHLYFYWYRQILGQKVEFLVSFYNNEISEKSEIFDDQFSVERPDGSNFTLKIRSTKLEDSAMYFCASSEGETQYFGPGTRLLVL.

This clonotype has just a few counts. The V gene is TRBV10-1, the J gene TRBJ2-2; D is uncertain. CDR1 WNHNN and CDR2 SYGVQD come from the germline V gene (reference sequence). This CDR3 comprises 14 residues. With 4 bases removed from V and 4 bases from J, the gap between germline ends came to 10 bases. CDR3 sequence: CASSGSAATGELFF. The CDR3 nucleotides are TGCGCCAGCAGTGGGAGTGCAGCCACCGGGGAGCTGTTTTTT.

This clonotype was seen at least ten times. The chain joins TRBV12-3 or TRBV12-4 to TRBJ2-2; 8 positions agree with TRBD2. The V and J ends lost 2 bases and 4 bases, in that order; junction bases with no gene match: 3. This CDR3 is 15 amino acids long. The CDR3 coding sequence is TGTGCCAGCAGTTTACGCGCGGGGGGCACCGGGGAGCTGTTTTTT. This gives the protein CASSLRAGGTGELFF.

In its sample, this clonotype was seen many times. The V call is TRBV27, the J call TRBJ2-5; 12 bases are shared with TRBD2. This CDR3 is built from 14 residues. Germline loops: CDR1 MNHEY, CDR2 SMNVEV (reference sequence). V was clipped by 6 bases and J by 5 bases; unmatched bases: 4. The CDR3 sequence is CASRLLAGGETQYF. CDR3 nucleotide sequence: TGTGCCAGCAGGTTACTAGCGGGAGGTGAGACCCAGTACTTC.

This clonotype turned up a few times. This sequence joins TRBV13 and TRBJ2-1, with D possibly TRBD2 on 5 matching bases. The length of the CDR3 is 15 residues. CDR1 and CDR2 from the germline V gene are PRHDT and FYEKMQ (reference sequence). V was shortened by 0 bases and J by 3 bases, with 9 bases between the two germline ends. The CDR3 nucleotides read TGTGCCAGCAGCTTAGGGCTAGCCTACTACAATGAGCAGTTCTTC. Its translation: CASSLGLAYYNEQFF. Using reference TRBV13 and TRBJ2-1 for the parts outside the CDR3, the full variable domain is AAGVIQSPRHLIKEKRETATLKCYPIPRHDTVYWYQQGPGQDPQFLISFYEKMQSDKGSIPDRFSAQQFSDYHSELNMSSLELGDSALYFCASSLGLAYYNEQFFGPGTRLTVL.

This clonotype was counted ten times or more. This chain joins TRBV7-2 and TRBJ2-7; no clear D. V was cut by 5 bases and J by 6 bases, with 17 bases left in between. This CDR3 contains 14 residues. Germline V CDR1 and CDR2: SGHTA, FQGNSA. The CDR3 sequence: CASSRPGRAGEQYF. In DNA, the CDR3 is TGTGCCAGCAGCAGGCCTGGACGGGCAGGCGAGCAGTACTTC. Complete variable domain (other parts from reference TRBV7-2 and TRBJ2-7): GAGVSQSPSNKVTEKGKDVELRCDPISGHTALYWYRQSLGQGLEFLIYFQGNSAPDKSGLPSDRFSAERTGGSVSTLTIQRTQQEDSAVYLCASSRPGRAGEQYFGPGTRLTVT.

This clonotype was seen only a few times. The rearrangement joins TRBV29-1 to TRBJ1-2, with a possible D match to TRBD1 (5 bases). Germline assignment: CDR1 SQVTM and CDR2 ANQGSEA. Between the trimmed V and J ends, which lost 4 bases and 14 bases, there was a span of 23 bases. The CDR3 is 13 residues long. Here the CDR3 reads CSVVEQVAWRRTF. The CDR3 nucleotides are TGCAGCGTTGTGGAACAGGTAGCCTGGAGGAGGACCTTC.

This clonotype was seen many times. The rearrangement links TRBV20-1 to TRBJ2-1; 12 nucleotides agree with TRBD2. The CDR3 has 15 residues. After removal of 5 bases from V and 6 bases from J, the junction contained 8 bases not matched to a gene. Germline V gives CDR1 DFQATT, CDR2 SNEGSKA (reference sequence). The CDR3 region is CSAPLLAGGVNEQFF. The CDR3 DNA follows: TGCAGTGCTCCTCTGCTAGCGGGAGGGGTCAATGAGCAGTTCTTC.

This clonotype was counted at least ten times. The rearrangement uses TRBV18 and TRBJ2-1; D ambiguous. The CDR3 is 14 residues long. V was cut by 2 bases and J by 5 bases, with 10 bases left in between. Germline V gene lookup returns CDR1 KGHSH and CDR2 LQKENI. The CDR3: CASSPSYKDNEQFF. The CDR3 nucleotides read TGTGCCAGCTCACCAAGTTACAAGGACAATGAGCAGTTCTTC.

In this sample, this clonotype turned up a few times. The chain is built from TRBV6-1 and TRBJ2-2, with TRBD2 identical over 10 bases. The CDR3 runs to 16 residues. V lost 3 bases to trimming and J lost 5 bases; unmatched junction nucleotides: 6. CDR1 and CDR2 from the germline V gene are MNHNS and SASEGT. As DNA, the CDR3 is TGTGCCAGCAGTGATGCACGGACTAGCGGTACCGGGGAGCTGTTTTTT. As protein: CASSDARTSGTGELFF.

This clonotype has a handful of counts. CDR3 in DNA: TGTGCCGTTCCTAGTTACACTCTGCGCGACGAGCAGTACTTC. Translated, it gives CAVPSYTLRDEQYF. This rearrangement joins TRBV7-9 to TRBJ2-7; the D is unclear. The CDR3 has 14 residues. The V and J ends lost 11 bases and 5 bases respectively, with 22 bases between them. Germline CDR1 reads SEHNR; CDR2 reads FQNEAQ (reference sequence).